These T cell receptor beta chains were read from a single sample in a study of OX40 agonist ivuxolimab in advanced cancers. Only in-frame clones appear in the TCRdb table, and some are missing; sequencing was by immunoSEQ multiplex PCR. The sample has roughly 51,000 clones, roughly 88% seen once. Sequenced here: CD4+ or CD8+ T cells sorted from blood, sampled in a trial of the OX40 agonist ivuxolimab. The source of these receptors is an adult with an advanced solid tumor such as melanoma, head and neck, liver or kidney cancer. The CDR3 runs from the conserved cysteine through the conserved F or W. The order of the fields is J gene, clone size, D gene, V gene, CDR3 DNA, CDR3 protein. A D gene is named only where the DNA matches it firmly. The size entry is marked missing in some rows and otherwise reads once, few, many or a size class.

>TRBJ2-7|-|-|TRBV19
TGTGCCAGTAGTATGCAAGGTGCTCTCTACGAGCAGTACTTC
CASSMQGALYEQYF
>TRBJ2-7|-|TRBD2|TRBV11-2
TGTGCCAGCATCCCTATTGGACTGCGCCCGGCCGGGAGGCGCTACGAGCAGTACTTC
CASIPIGLRPAGRRYEQYF
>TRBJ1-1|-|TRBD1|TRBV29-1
TGCAGCGCCTACAGGGGGCAGAACACTGAAGCTTTCTTT
CSAYRGQNTEAFF
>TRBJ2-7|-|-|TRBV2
TGTGCCAGCAGTGATATAAGGTTAAAGGGCAAAAAAGCTTACGAGCAGTACTTC
CASSDIRLKGKKAYEQYF
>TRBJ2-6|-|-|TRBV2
TGTGCCAGTAAACCACAGGGACCTGGGGCCAACGTCCTGACTTTC
CASKPQGPGANVLTF
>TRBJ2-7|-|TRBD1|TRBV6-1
TGTGCCAGCAGTGAGTCGGACAGGGGCTTCCCATGGTACGAGCAGTACTTC
CASSESDRGFPWYEQYF
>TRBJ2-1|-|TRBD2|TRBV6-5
TGTGCCAGCAGCCCTAGCGGGGGGAACAATGAGCAGTTCTTC
CASSPSGGNNEQFF
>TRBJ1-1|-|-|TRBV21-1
TGTGCCAGCAGCAAATGTGGGGACAGGGGTATTTACACTGAAGCTTTCTTT
CASSKCGDRGIYTEAFF
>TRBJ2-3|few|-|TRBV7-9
TGTGCCAGCAGCTTAGCGTCAACAACTAGCACAGATACGCAGTATTTT
CASSLASTTSTDTQYF
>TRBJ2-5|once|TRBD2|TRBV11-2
TGTGCCAGCAGCCTTAGCCCGGGAGGGGGAAAGACCCAGTACTTC
CASSLSPGGGKTQYF
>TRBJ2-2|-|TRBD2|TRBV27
TGTGCCAGCAGCTCAATAGGCGGGAGAGGGACCGGGGAGCTGTTTTTT
CASSSIGGRGTGELFF
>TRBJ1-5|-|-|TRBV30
TGTGCCGGCGGTCGGGGCGGCAATCAGCCCCAGCATTTT
CAGGRGGNQPQHF
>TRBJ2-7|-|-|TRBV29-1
TGCAGCGTCAAGGGCCCGATATACGAGCAGTACTTC
CSVKGPIYEQYF
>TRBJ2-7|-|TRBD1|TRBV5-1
TGCGCCAGCAGCTTGGGGGACAGGGGGGGCGAGCAGTACTTC
CASSLGDRGGEQYF
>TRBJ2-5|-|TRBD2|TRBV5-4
TGTGCCAGCAGCCTAAGGACTAGCGGGGCCCAAGAGACCCAGTACTTC
CASSLRTSGAQETQYF
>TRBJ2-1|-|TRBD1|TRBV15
TGTGCCACCAGCAGCAGGGGGACCGGTTGGTACAATGAGCAGTTCTTC
CATSSRGTGWYNEQFF
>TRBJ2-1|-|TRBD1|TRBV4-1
TGCGCCAGCAGCGCGTACGGGACAGCCTTTGAGCAGTTCTTC
CASSAYGTAFEQFF
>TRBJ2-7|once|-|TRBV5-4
TGTGCCAGCAGCTTGGTTTATGGGGGCGAGCAGTACTTC
CASSLVYGGEQYF
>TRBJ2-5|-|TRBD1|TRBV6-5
TGTGCCAGCAGTTACCTGGGGACAGGGGGCAGGGAGACCCAGTACTTC
CASSYLGTGGRETQYF
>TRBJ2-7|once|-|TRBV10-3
TGTGCCATCAGTGAGGGCCGAACCTACGAGCAGTACTTC
CAISEGRTYEQYF
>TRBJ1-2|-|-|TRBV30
TGTGCCTGGAGTGTGTACATCAGTGGCTACACCTTC
CAWSVYISGYTF
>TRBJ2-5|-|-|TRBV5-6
TGTGCCAGCAGCTTGAGTCGGGAGACCCAGTACTTC
CASSLSRETQYF
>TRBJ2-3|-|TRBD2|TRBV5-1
TGCGCCAGCAGCTCGGGACTAGCGGGAGGAGGAACCACAGATACGCAGTATTTT
CASSSGLAGGGTTDTQYF
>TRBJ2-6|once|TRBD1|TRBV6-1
TGTGCCAGCAGTGAATCACCAAGAGGGACAGGGGGCCCTGGGGCCAACGTCCTGACTTTC
CASSESPRGTGGPGANVLTF
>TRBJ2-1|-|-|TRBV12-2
TGTGCAAGTCGCTTCGTAGCGGGATTAACCCTCAATGAGCAGTTCTTC
CASRFVAGLTLNEQFF
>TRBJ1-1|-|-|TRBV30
TGTGCCTGGAGTGTATGGGATCCGAGTGGGGACGCCCTTGAAGCTTTCTTT
CAWSVWDPSGDALEAFF
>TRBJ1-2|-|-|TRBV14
TGTGCCAGCAGCCCTGCGGGGGCTGACTATGGCTACACCTTC
CASSPAGADYGYTF
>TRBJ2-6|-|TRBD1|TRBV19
TGTGCCAGTAGTTCCAAGACAGGGGGCGGACCCTCTGGGGCCAACGTCCTGACTTTC
CASSSKTGGGPSGANVLTF
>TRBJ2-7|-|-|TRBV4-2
TGTGCCAGCAGCCAAGCGGGCCTCAGCTCCTACGAGCAGTACTTC
CASSQAGLSSYEQYF
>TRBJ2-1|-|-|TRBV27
TGTGCCAGCAGTTTAGGCGGACTCTCCTACAATGAGCAGTTCTTC
CASSLGGLSYNEQFF
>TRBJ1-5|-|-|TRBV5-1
TGCGCCAGCAGCCCCGGAGGGACAAGCAATCAGCCCCAGCATTTT
CASSPGGTSNQPQHF
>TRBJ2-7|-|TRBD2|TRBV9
TGTGCCAGCAGCGTAGGCCTAGCGGTCTACGAGCAGTACTTC
CASSVGLAVYEQYF
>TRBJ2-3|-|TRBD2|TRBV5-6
TGTGCCAGCAGGTTCGGGCTAGCGGGGAATACGCAGTATTTT
CASRFGLAGNTQYF
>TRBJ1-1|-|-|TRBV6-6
TGTGCCAGCAGTTCAGTCAAACGGGGGGTGACTGAAGCTTTCTTT
CASSSVKRGVTEAFF
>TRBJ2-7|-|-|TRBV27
TGTGCCAGCAGCATTCGGGGTTTTTACTACGAGCAGTACTTC
CASSIRGFYYEQYF
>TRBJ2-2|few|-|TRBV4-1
TGCGCCAGCAGCCACCTGGGACTTGGAGATAACACCGGGGAGCTGTTTTTT
CASSHLGLGDNTGELFF
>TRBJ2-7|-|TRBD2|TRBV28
TGTGCCAGCAGCTCCCCCGGGACTAGCGGCTACTACGAGCAGTACTTC
CASSSPGTSGYYEQYF
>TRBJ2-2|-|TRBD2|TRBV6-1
TGTGCCAGCAGTGAGGGGACTAGCGTGCGGACCGGGGAGCTGTTTTTT
CASSEGTSVRTGELFF
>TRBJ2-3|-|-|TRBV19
TGTGCCAGTAACGGACGGGGCACAGATACGCAGTATTTT
CASNGRGTDTQYF
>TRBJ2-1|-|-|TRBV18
TGTGCCAGCTCACCACCGTCTCTAGGGACTGAGCAGTTCTTC
CASSPPSLGTEQFF
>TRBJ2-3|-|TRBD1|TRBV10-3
TGTGCCATCAGTGAGGGGACAGGACTCACAGATACGCAGTATTTT
CAISEGTGLTDTQYF
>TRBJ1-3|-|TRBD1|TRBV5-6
TGTGCCAGCAGCACCTTTAGGACAGGGATACCTGATGGAAACACCATATATTTT
CASSTFRTGIPDGNTIYF
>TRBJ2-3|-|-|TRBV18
TGTGCCAGCTCACCTGGGCAGCACACAGATACGCAGTATTTT
CASSPGQHTDTQYF
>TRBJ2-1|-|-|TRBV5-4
TGTGCCAGCAGCCCAATATTGGGGGTACACAATGAGCAGTTCTTC
CASSPILGVHNEQFF
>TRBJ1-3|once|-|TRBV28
TGTGCCAGCAGTTTAATGTGGGGGACGGGAAACACCATATATTTT
CASSLMWGTGNTIYF
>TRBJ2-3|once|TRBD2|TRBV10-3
TGTGCCATCAGCTCTAGCGGGGTTAACACAGATACGCAGTATTTT
CAISSSGVNTDTQYF
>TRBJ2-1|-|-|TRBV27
TGTGCCAGCAGTCCCCGTTTGGAGCCTGAGCAGTTCTTC
CASSPRLEPEQFF
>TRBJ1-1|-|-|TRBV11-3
TGTGCCAGCGGCCCTAGGAACACTGAAGCTTTCTTT
CASGPRNTEAFF
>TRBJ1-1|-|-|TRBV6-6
TGTGCCAGCAGTCCTAGGGTCCCAGGGACTGAAGCTTTCTTT
CASSPRVPGTEAFF
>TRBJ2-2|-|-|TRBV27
TGTGCCAGACAGGACGCGAACACCGGGGAGCTGTTTTTT
CARQDANTGELFF
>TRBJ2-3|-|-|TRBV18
TGTGCCAGCTCACCTTTTACTGACCCTAGCACAGATACGCAGTATTTT
CASSPFTDPSTDTQYF
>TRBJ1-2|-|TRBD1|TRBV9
TGTGCCAGCAGCTTGACAGGGGTCGGAGGCTACACCTTC
CASSLTGVGGYTF
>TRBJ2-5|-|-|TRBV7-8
TGTGCCAGCAGCTTAGGGATTTTGGAGACCCAGTACTTC
CASSLGILETQYF
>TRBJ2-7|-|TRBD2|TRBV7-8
TGTGCCAGCAGCCTTACGTCTAGCGGGAGTTACGAGCAGTACTTC
CASSLTSSGSYEQYF
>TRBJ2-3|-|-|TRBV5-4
TGTGCCAGCAGCTTGGCGGGGCATACGCAGTATTTT
CASSLAGHTQYF
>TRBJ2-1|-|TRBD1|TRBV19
TGTGCCAGCGCCGTGGCAGGGGGCGGGAATGAGCAGTTCTTC
CASAVAGGGNEQFF
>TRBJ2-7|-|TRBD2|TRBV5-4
TGTGCCAGCAGCTTCGAGACTAGCGGGAGTCTCGAGCAGTACTTC
CASSFETSGSLEQYF
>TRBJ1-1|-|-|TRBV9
TGTGCCAGCAGCGTAGAAGGGATTGAAACGGCTTTCTTT
CASSVEGIETAFF
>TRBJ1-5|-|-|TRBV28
TGTGCCAGCAGTCTCCTGAGCAATAGCAATCAGCCCCAGCATTTT
CASSLLSNSNQPQHF